The rows below give T cell receptor beta chains drawn from one sample of a study of CD8+CD57+ T cells in acquired aplastic anemia. TCRdb ran MiXCR on the reads and lists one entry per CDR3 protein. This sample yields 200,000 or so distinct CDR3 sequences, of which around three fifths are seen a single time; about three fifths belongs to the top ten. The sequencing input was sorted CD4+, CD8+, or CD8+CD57+ T cells (not recorded which) from PBMCs. Receptors originate from a human donor with aplastic anemia. CDR3s include the opening cysteine and the closing phenylalanine or tryptophan. D genes are given only for firm matches. A clone size is listed for some rows: how often the clone was seen (once, few, many), or a class if it is expanded.

D gene: TRBD2
V gene: TRBV15
J gene: TRBJ2-3
clone size: NA
CDR3 protein: CATSPRLAGFTDTQYF
CDR3 DNA: TGTGCCACCAGCCCACGACTAGCGGGGTTCACAGATACGCAGTATTTT

D gene: TRBD1
V gene: TRBV7-2
J gene: TRBJ2-3
clone size: few
CDR3 protein: CASSLMGQNTDTQYF
CDR3 DNA: TGTGCCAGCAGCCTAATGGGACAGAACACAGATACGCAGTATTTT

D gene: TRBD2
V gene: TRBV5-4
J gene: TRBJ2-7
clone size: NA
CDR3 protein: CASSLVGLAGAYEQYF
CDR3 DNA: TGTGCCAGCAGCTTGGTAGGACTAGCGGGAGCCTACGAGCAGTACTTC

D gene: TRBD1
V gene: TRBV2
J gene: TRBJ1-4
clone size: NA
CDR3 protein: CATGTVNEKLFF
CDR3 DNA: TGTGCCACCGGGACAGTGAATGAAAAACTGTTTTTT

D gene: NA
V gene: TRBV2
J gene: TRBJ2-3
clone size: few
CDR3 protein: CASSGTTTDTQYF
CDR3 DNA: TGTGCCAGCTCCGGGACAACGACAGATACGCAGTATTTT

D gene: NA
V gene: TRBV24-1
J gene: TRBJ2-3
clone size: NA
CDR3 protein: CATSGSADVSASTDTQYF
CDR3 DNA: TGTGCCACCAGTGGTTCGGCGGACGTATCCGCTAGCACAGATACGCAGTATTTT

D gene: NA
V gene: TRBV29-1
J gene: TRBJ2-1
clone size: NA
CDR3 protein: CSVVRSLEEQFF
CDR3 DNA: TGCAGCGTTGTAAGGAGCTTGGAGGAGCAGTTCTTC

D gene: TRBD2
V gene: TRBV2
J gene: TRBJ2-1
clone size: NA
CDR3 protein: CANPMGLAGNEQFF
CDR3 DNA: TGTGCCAACCCGATGGGACTAGCTGGCAATGAGCAGTTCTTC

D gene: TRBD2
V gene: TRBV15
J gene: TRBJ2-7
clone size: NA
CDR3 protein: CATSRDVNSGYEQYF
CDR3 DNA: TGTGCCACCAGCAGAGATGTGAATAGCGGGTACGAGCAGTACTTC

D gene: NA
V gene: TRBV7-2
J gene: TRBJ1-1
clone size: NA
CDR3 protein: CASSPGRGDQNTEAFF
CDR3 DNA: TGTGCCAGCAGCCCCGGTCGGGGGGACCAGAACACTGAAGCTTTCTTT

D gene: NA
V gene: TRBV2
J gene: TRBJ1-1
clone size: NA
CDR3 protein: CASSYEGRNTEAFF
CDR3 DNA: TGTGCCAGCAGCTACGAAGGTAGGAACACTGAAGCTTTCTTT

D gene: TRBD1
V gene: TRBV12-3/TRBV12-4
J gene: TRBJ2-7
clone size: NA
CDR3 protein: CASSTGYEQYF
CDR3 DNA: TGTGCCAGCTCGACAGGGTACGAGCAGTACTTC

D gene: NA
V gene: TRBV7-9
J gene: TRBJ2-7
clone size: NA
CDR3 protein: CASSFGDYYEQYF
CDR3 DNA: TGTGCCAGCAGCTTCGGGGATTACTACGAGCAGTACTTC

D gene: TRBD1
V gene: TRBV10-2
J gene: TRBJ1-4
clone size: NA
CDR3 protein: CASSDRGMREKLFF
CDR3 DNA: TGCGCCAGCAGTGACAGGGGGATGAGGGAAAAACTGTTTTTT

D gene: TRBD2
V gene: TRBV7-6
J gene: TRBJ2-1
clone size: NA
CDR3 protein: CASSSVAGGGNEQFF
CDR3 DNA: TGTGCCAGCAGCTCCGTAGCGGGGGGTGGAAATGAGCAGTTCTTC

D gene: NA
V gene: TRBV5-4
J gene: TRBJ2-7
clone size: NA
CDR3 protein: CASSFRGAGGYEQYF
CDR3 DNA: TGTGCCAGCAGCTTCCGAGGGGCAGGAGGCTACGAGCAGTACTTC

D gene: TRBD1
V gene: TRBV7-9
J gene: TRBJ2-1
clone size: NA
CDR3 protein: CASSLVTGGSYNEQFF
CDR3 DNA: TGTGCCAGCAGCTTAGTCACAGGGGGCTCCTACAATGAGCAGTTCTTC

D gene: TRBD1
V gene: TRBV10-2
J gene: TRBJ2-5
clone size: NA
CDR3 protein: CASSRYGQGQETQYF
CDR3 DNA: TGCGCCAGCAGTCGATATGGACAGGGTCAAGAGACCCAGTACTTC

D gene: TRBD2
V gene: TRBV5-1
J gene: TRBJ2-7
clone size: NA
CDR3 protein: CASSPAGAVSYEQYF
CDR3 DNA: TGCGCCAGCAGCCCAGCGGGAGCAGTCTCCTACGAGCAGTACTTC

D gene: NA
V gene: TRBV6-2/TRBV6-3
J gene: TRBJ2-7
clone size: few
CDR3 protein: CASSYDYYEQYF
CDR3 DNA: TGTGCCAGCAGTTATGACTATTACGAGCAGTACTTC

D gene: TRBD1
V gene: TRBV19
J gene: TRBJ1-1
clone size: NA
CDR3 protein: CASSGQGTKAFF
CDR3 DNA: TGTGCCAGTAGCGGACAGGGGACAAAAGCTTTCTTT

D gene: TRBD2
V gene: TRBV12-3/TRBV12-4
J gene: TRBJ2-5
clone size: many
CDR3 protein: CASSTSGGRYQETQYF
CDR3 DNA: TGTGCCAGCAGCACTAGCGGGGGCCGGTACCAAGAGACCCAGTACTTC

D gene: NA
V gene: TRBV12-3/TRBV12-4
J gene: TRBJ1-2
clone size: NA
CDR3 protein: CASSKERYGYGYTF
CDR3 DNA: TGTGCCAGCAGCAAGGAAAGGTACGGCTATGGCTACACCTTC

D gene: NA
V gene: TRBV10-1
J gene: TRBJ2-1
clone size: large
CDR3 protein: CASSDSGTNEQFF
CDR3 DNA: TGCGCCAGCAGTGATTCGGGAACCAATGAGCAGTTCTTC

D gene: TRBD1
V gene: TRBV19
J gene: TRBJ2-7
clone size: NA
CDR3 protein: CASTPGTGSIHEQYF
CDR3 DNA: TGTGCCAGTACGCCCGGGACAGGGAGTATCCACGAGCAGTACTTC

D gene: TRBD1
V gene: TRBV19
J gene: TRBJ2-7
clone size: many
CDR3 protein: CASSIGTGSYEQYF
CDR3 DNA: TGTGCCAGTAGTATCGGGACAGGGTCCTACGAGCAGTACTTC

D gene: NA
V gene: TRBV6-5
J gene: TRBJ2-2
clone size: NA
CDR3 protein: CASSYLNTGELFF
CDR3 DNA: TGTGCCAGCAGTTACCTCAACACCGGGGAGCTGTTTTTT

D gene: NA
V gene: TRBV7-8
J gene: TRBJ2-4
clone size: NA
CDR3 protein: CASSFLAGDLEYF
CDR3 DNA: TGTGCCAGCAGCTTTTTGGCCGGGGATTTGGAGTACTTC

D gene: NA
V gene: TRBV7-9
J gene: TRBJ2-1
clone size: NA
CDR3 protein: CASSLGTGEQFF
CDR3 DNA: TGTGCCAGCAGCTTAGGCACTGGTGAGCAGTTCTTC

D gene: NA
V gene: TRBV20-1
J gene: TRBJ2-5
clone size: NA
CDR3 protein: CSSTRRNIPAQYF
CDR3 DNA: TGCAGTTCCACGAGGAGAAATATCCCGGCCCAGTACTTC